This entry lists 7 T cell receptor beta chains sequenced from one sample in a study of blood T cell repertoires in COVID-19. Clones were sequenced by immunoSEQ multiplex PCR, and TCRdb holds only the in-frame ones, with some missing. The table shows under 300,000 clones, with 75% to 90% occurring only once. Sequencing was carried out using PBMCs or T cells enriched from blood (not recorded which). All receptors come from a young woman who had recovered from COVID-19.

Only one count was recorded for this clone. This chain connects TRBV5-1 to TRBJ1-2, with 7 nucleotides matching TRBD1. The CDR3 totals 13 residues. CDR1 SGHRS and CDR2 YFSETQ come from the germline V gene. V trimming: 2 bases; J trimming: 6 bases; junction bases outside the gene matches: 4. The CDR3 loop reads CASSLRGGHGYTF. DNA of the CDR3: TGCGCCAGCAGCTTACGAGGGGGCCATGGCTACACCTTC.

The CDR3 protein is CASSVLYEQYF. CDR3 in DNA: TGTGCCAGCAGTGTCCTCTACGAGCAGTACTTC. The chain combines TRBV28 with TRBJ2-7; D unclear. The germline V gene encodes CDR1 MDHEN and CDR2 SYDVKM. There are 11 residues in the CDR3. V gave up 5 bases and J gave up 3 bases, with 5 bases separating them.

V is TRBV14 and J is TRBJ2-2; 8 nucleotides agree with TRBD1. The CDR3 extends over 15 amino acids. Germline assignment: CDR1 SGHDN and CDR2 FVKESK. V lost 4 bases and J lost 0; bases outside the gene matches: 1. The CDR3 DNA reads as TGTGCCAGCAGCCCACAGGGGGCGAACACCGGGGAGCTGTTTTTT. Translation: CASSPQGANTGELFF.

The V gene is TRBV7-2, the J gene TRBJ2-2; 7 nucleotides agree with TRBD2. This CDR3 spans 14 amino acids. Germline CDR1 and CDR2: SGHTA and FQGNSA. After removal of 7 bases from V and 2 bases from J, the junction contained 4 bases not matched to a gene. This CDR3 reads CASNSGGNTGELFF. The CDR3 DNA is TGTGCCAGCAACTCGGGAGGTAACACCGGGGAGCTGTTTTTT.

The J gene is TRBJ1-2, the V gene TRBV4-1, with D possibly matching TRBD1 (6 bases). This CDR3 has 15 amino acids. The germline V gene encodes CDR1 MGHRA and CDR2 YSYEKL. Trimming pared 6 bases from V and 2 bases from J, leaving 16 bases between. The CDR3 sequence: CASSTSGGQNYGYTF. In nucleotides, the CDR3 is TGCGCCAGCAGTACCTCCGGGGGGCAAAACTATGGCTACACCTTC.

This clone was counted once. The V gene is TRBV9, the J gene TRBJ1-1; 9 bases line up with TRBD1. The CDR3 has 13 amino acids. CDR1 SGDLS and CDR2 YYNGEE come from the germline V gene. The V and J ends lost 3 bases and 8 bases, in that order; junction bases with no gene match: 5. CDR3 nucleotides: TGTGCCAGCAGCGCCACAGGGGGCGACGAAGCTTTCTTT. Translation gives CASSATGGDEAFF.

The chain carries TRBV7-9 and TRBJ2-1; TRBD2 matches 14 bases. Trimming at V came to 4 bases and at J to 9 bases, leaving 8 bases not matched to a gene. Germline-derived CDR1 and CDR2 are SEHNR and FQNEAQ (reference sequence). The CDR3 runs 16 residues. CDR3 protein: CASSSGLAGGVGEQFF. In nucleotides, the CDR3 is TGTGCCAGCAGCTCCGGACTAGCGGGGGGAGTGGGTGAGCAGTTCTTC.